The 13 T cell receptor beta chains presented below share a single source sample, sequenced in a study of T cells in Graves' hyperthyroidism and ophthalmopathy (dated 2019 in TCRdb). Libraries were built with multiplex PCR. Sequenced on an Illumina HiSeq 2000. Amplification of TCR beta CDR3 regions was carried out from RNA transcripts. For the first round of RT-PCR on the TCR CDR3, the HTBI primer set was used together with the Qiagen OneStep RT-PCR kit. TCRdb's own reprocessing of the public reads used fastp at Q25 and MiXCR and kept productive beta chains. Records with the same CDR3 protein are collapsed into one entry carrying the most frequent genes and DNA. The sample profile shows 300,000 to 350,000 distinct CDR3 sequences; around 20% of them were found once. Of the sample, 50% falls within the top ten clones. Sequences were obtained from blood. These receptors were collected from a woman in her 50s with Graves' hyperthyroidism.

This clonotype was seen many times. The chain employs TRBV11-2 and TRBJ1-1, with no clear D. V shed 1 base and J shed 6 bases, with 9 bases lying between them. Germline lookup yields CDR1 SGHAT and CDR2 FQNNGV. This CDR3 comprises 13 residues. CDR3 amino acids: CASSLGRYPEAFF. As DNA, the CDR3 is TGTGCCAGCAGCTTAGGGAGGTACCCTGAAGCTTTCTTT.

This clonotype was observed a few times. V gene TRBV11-2 combines with J gene TRBJ1-6; maybe TRBD1 (6 bases). The CDR3 has 16 residues. Germline CDR1 is SGHAT and CDR2 is FQNNGV. Trimming cost V 0 bases and J 6 bases, with 12 bases left between them. This chain's CDR3 is CASSLDWQGSNSPLHF. The CDR3 DNA is TGTGCCAGCAGCTTAGATTGGCAGGGGAGTAATTCACCCCTCCACTTT.

In its sample, this clonotype was seen many times. This rearrangement joins TRBV18 to TRBJ1-4; TRBD1 might be the D (5 bases). CDR1 is KGHSH and CDR2 is LQKENI in the germline V gene. The CDR3 runs 15 residues. V lost 3 bases and J 0 bases, leaving 8 bases between the germline ends. This chain's CDR3 is CASSPSTATNEKLFF. The CDR3 nucleotides are TGTGCCAGCTCACCTTCGACAGCAACTAATGAAAAACTGTTTTTT.

This clonotype was found many times. The chain uses TRBV6-1 and TRBJ2-7; the D gene is possibly TRBD2 (5 bases). This CDR3 comprises 11 residues. The ends were cut back, 3 bases at V and 10 bases at J, with 10 bases in the middle. CDR1 and CDR2 (germline): MNHNS, SASEGT. In DNA, the CDR3 is TGTGCCAGCAGTGACCGGGGTCAACAGTACTTC. Protein: CASSDRGQQYF.

Ten or more counts support this clonotype. V usage is TRBV27 and J usage is TRBJ1-4; a weak D match, TRBD1 (6 bases). V was trimmed by 2 bases and J by 8 bases, leaving 12 bases between them. This CDR3 is built from 14 residues. Germline loops: CDR1 MNHEY, CDR2 SMNVEV (reference sequence). The CDR3 DNA sequence: TGTGCCAGCAGTTTACCGGGGGCAGGCGAAAAACTGTTTTTT. Protein sequence: CASSLPGAGEKLFF.

This clonotype showed up just a few times. This chain links TRBV24-1 with TRBJ2-1; TRBD1 might be the D (6 bases). The CDR3 has 14 amino acids. Germline CDR1 and CDR2: KGHDR and SFDVKD. The germline V and J ends were trimmed by 9 bases and 3 bases, with 14 bases remaining between them. The CDR3 coding sequence is TGTGCCACCGGGGACACCGCCCGCTACAATGAGCAGTTCTTC. It codes for CATGDTARYNEQFF.

This chain connects TRBV6-1 to TRBJ1-2; 8 bases align to TRBD1. The CDR3 is 15 amino acids. Trimming removed 6 bases from V and 6 bases from J; junction bases left unmatched: 12. Germline CDR1 and CDR2: MNHNS and SASEGT. The CDR3 bases are TGTGCCAGCAGGGTGACCGGGACAGGCGAGGATGGCTACACCTTC. It encodes CASRVTGTGEDGYTF.

This clonotype was observed at least ten times. The V and J genes are TRBV20-1 and TRBJ2-1; D possibly corresponds to TRBD2 (5 bases). V lost 5 bases and J lost 6, with 14 bases in between. CDR3 length: 13 residues. Germline V CDR1 and CDR2: DFQATT, SNEGSKA (reference sequence). CDR3 coding DNA: TGCAGTGCTGCCCGGGGTTTGGGCAATGAGCAGTTCTTC. Translating it yields CSAARGLGNEQFF.

This clonotype was seen at least ten times. This sequence joins TRBV7-9 and TRBJ2-4; 7 bases are shared with TRBD1. The CDR3 covers 13 residues. The V gene end was trimmed by 5 bases and the J gene end by 7 bases; junction bases not matched to a gene: 5. The germline CDR1 and CDR2 sequences are SEHNR and FQNEAQ (reference sequence). In nucleotides, the CDR3 is TGTGCCAGCAGCCCACAGGGGCGGAACATTCAGTACTTC. It translates to CASSPQGRNIQYF.

This clonotype was counted ten times or more. The rearrangement uses TRBV5-4 and TRBJ2-7; 8 bases align to TRBD1. The trim removed 4 bases at V and 9 bases at J, leaving 9 bases unmatched. The CDR3 totals 13 residues. Per germline, CDR1 SGHNT and CDR2 YYREEE (reference sequence). CDR3 nucleotides: TGTGCCAGCAGCGCAGGGGGCGCCGGTGGGCAGTACTTC. It codes for CASSAGGAGGQYF.

As concerns this clonotype: This may arise from a read error, as a much more abundant clone is one base away. The V call is TRBV5-1, the J call TRBJ2-1; 9 nucleotides align to TRBD2. The J segment lost 0 bases and the V segment lost 7 bases, leaving 5 bases of the junction unmatched. The CDR3 contains 15 residues. Germline V gene lookup returns CDR1 SGHRS and CDR2 YFSETQ. The CDR3 DNA reads TGCGCCAGCGGCCGCGGGGGGGCCTCCTACAATGAGCAGTTCTTC. As protein: CASGRGGASYNEQFF.

With respect to this clonotype: Just one base apart from a much larger clone, this may be a read error. The chain links TRBV7-8 to TRBJ2-4, with D perhaps assigned TRBD1 or TRBD2 (5 bases each). Germline values: CDR1 SGHVS, CDR2 FQNEAQ. This CDR3 has 15 amino acids. The CDR3 sequence: CASSLPGRAKNIHYF. The CDR3 bases are TGTGCCAGCAGCTTACCAGGGAGAGCCAAAAACATTCATTACTTC.

Many counts were recorded for this clonotype. The chain couples TRBV28 to TRBJ2-7, with 9 bases that match TRBD1. V was pared by 6 bases and J by 4 bases, with 7 bases of the junction left unmatched. CDR3 size: 14 residues. CDR1 is MDHEN, CDR2 SYDVKM, per germline. CDR3 region: CASSNRDRDYEQYF. The CDR3 DNA is TGTGCCAGCAGCAACCGGGACAGGGATTACGAGCAGTACTTC. The whole variable domain, filled in from reference TRBV28 and TRBJ2-7, reads DVKVTQSSRYLVKRTGEKVFLECVQDMDHENMFWYRQDPGLGLRLIYFSYDVKMKEKGDIPEGYSVSREKKERFSLILESASTNQTSMYLCASSNRDRDYEQYFGPGTRLTVT.